Presented here are 5 T cell receptor beta chains from one specimen sequenced in a study of blood T cells in healthy people across ages. Together with a sample-barcoded 5' primer, a J-beta primer mix was included in a second PCR lasting about 6 to 12 cycles. TCRdb recomputed calls from the 5' RACE reads with MiXCR, one row per CDR3 protein. The sample lists about 680,000 distinct CDR3 sequences; around 49% were seen once. The sample was blood. Receptors originate from an older woman in good health.

The sample holds many counts of this clonotype. The rearrangement links TRBV7-9 to TRBJ2-1, with 12 nucleotides matching TRBD1. The V and J ends lost 6 bases and 8 bases, in that order; junction bases with no gene match: 8. Per the germline V gene, CDR1 is SEHNR and CDR2 is FQNEAQ (reference sequence). The CDR3 covers 15 residues. CDR3 region: CASRPGTGGLDEQFF. CDR3 nucleotide sequence: TGTGCCAGCAGACCCGGGACAGGGGGCCTCGATGAGCAGTTCTTC.

The V call is TRBV5-1, the J call TRBJ2-5; D is unresolved. The CDR3 runs to 14 residues. CDR1 and CDR2 from the germline V gene are SGHRS and YFSETQ. The V end was cut by 1 base, the J end by 0 bases, with 7 bases between. The CDR3 DNA reads TGCGCCAGCAGCTTGAGGCAGAACCAAGAGACCCAGTACTTC. Protein product: CASSLRQNQETQYF.

The V call is TRBV29-1, the J call TRBJ2-1; 8 bases agree with TRBD2. Germline V gives CDR1 SQVTM, CDR2 ANQGSEA. CDR3 length: 14 amino acids. V gave up 2 bases and J gave up 10 bases; unmatched junction bases: 10. In DNA, the CDR3 is TGCAGCGTTGAAACAGCGGGGGCAACGGGGGAGCAGTTCTTC. Translation: CSVETAGATGEQFF.

This chain connects TRBV2 to TRBJ2-3; D may correspond to TRBD1 or TRBD2 (5 bases each). The ends were cut back, 6 bases at V and 6 bases at J, with 13 bases in the middle. The CDR3 has 13 residues. Germline V gene lookup returns CDR1 SNHLY and CDR2 FYNNEI. This CDR3 reads CASRGPGWDTQYF. CDR3 nucleotide sequence: TGTGCCAGCAGGGGACCGGGGTGGGATACGCAGTATTTT.

This clonotype has just a few counts. This chain connects TRBV7-8 to TRBJ2-1; TRBD2 aligns across 8 bases. The V gene end was trimmed by 3 bases and the J gene end by 8 bases; junction bases not matched to a gene: 9. The germline V gene has CDR1 SGHVS and CDR2 FQNEAQ. The CDR3 extends over 15 amino acids. In DNA form, the CDR3 reads TGTGCCAGCAGCTTTGAAGCGGGACTAGGCGATGAGCAGTTCTTC. As protein: CASSFEAGLGDEQFF.